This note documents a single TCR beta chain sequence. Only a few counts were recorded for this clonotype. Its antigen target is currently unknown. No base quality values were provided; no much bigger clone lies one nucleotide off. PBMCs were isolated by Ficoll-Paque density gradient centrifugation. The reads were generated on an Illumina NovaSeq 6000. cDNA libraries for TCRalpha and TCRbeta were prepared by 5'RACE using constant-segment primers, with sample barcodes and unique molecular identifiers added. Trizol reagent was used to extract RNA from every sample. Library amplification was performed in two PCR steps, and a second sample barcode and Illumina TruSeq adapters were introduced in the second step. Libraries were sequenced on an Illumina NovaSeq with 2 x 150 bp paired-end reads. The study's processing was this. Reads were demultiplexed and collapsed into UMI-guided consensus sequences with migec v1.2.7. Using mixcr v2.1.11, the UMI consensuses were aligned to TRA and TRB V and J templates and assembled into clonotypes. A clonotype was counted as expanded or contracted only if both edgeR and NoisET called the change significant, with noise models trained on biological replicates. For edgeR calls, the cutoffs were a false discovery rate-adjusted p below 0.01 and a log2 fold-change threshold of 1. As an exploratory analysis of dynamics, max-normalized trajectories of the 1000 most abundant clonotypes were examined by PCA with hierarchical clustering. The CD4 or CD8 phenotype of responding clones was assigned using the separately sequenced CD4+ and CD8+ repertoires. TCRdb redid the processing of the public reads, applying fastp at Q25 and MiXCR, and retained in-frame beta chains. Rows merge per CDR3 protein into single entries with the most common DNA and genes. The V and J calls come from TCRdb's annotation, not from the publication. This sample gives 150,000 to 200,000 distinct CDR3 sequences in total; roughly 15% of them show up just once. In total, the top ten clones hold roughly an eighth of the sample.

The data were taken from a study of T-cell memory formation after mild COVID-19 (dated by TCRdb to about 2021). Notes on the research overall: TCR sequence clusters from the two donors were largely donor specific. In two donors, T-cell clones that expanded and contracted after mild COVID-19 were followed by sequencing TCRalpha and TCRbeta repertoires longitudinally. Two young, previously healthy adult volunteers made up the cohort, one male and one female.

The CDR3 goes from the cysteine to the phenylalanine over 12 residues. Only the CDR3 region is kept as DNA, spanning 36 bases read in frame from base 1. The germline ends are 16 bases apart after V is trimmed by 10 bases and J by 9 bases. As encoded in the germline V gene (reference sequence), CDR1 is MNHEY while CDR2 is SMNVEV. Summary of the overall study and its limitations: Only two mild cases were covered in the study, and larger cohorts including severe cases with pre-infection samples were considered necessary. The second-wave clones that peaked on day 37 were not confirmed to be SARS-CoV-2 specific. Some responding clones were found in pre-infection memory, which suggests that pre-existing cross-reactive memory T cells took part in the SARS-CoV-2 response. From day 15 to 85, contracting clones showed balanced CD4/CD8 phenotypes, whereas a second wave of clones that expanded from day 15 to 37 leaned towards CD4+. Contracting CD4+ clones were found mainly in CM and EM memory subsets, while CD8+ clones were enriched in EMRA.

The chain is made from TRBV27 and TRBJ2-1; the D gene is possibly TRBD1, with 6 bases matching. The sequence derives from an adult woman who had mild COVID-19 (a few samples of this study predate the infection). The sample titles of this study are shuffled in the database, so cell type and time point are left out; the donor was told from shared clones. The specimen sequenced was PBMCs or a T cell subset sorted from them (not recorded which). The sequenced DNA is TGTGCCACCGGGACACCCTTAGGTGAGCAGTTCTTC. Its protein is CATGTPLGEQFF.